This paragraph covers one T cell receptor beta chain sequence. This sample stems from a study of lymphopenia after photon versus proton radiotherapy. With 5 bases removed from V and 10 bases from J, the gap between germline ends came to 17 bases. Germline V gene lookup returns CDR1 LNHDA and CDR2 SQIVND (reference sequence). The CDR3 sequence is 13 residues long. The protocol was immunoSEQ multiplex PCR, while the TCRdb copy is restricted to in-frame clones and leaves out a portion. The sample holds 35,000 to 40,000 clones, roughly 84% seen once. The chain couples TRBV19 to TRBJ1-1; D might be TRBD1 (6 bases). This sequence originates from a man over 45 with gastric cancer. The source material was peripheral blood, sampled from a patient treated with photon-based radiotherapy. CDR3 bases: TGTGCCAGTAGTCCGGCCATGGAGGGGGGAGCTTTCTTT. This sequence encodes CASSPAMEGGAFF.